The 27 T cell receptor beta chains below all came from one sample that was sequenced in a study of blood T cells in healthy people across ages. Using a J-beta primer mix together with a sample-barcoded 5' primer, a second PCR was run for roughly 6 to 11 cycles. TCRdb re-called the 5' RACE reads with MiXCR, one entry per CDR3 protein. The repertoire has hundreds of thousands of distinct CDR3 sequences, 52% of them found once; the top ten carry around an eighth. The specimen sequenced was blood. These receptors were collected from a woman aged 80 or over in good health.

As regards this clonotype: Since a much larger clone is just one base distant, this may be a read error. The chain carries TRBV12-3 or TRBV12-4 and TRBJ2-3; D unresolved. With 4 bases removed from V and 5 bases from J, the gap between germline ends came to 13 bases. The CDR3 sequence is 14 residues long. CDR3 in DNA: TGTGCCAGCAGTTCCGAATTGAGAGGAGATACGCAGTATTTT. Translation: CASSSELRGDTQYF.

The CDR3: CASSFDGGPTDTQYF. DNA of the CDR3: TGTGCCAGCAGCTTTGATGGGGGGCCCACAGATACGCAGTATTTT. The gene calls are TRBV7-3 and TRBJ2-3; D may correspond to TRBD1 or TRBD2 (6 bases each). The ends were cut back, 3 bases at V and 2 bases at J, with 12 bases in the middle. This CDR3 contains 15 residues. Looked up from germline, CDR1 is SGHTA and CDR2 is FQGTGA.

This clonotype turned up a few times. The chain uses TRBV20-1 and TRBJ2-3, with 8 bases aligning to TRBD1. Germline V gene lookup returns CDR1 DFQATT and CDR2 SNEGSKA (reference sequence). The CDR3 spans 16 residues. The junction had 8 bases not matched to a gene; V was cut back by 1 base and J by 2 bases. As DNA, the CDR3 is TGCAGTGCTAGAGGGGGACAGGCCCTGGCCACAGATACGCAGTATTTT. Protein sequence: CSARGGQALATDTQYF.

The chain is built from TRBV4-2 and TRBJ2-4; weak D call: TRBD2 (6 bases). The length of the CDR3 is 14 residues. Germline V gene lookup returns CDR1 LGHNA and CDR2 YNFKEQ. Trimming removed 3 bases at V and 7 bases at J, with 13 bases between. In DNA form, the CDR3 reads TGTGCCAGCAGCCAGGGGGGAAGTATGAACATTCAGTACTTC. This codes for CASSQGGSMNIQYF.

This chain uses TRBV4-2 with TRBJ1-2, with D maybe TRBD1 (6 bases). CDR1 LGHNA and CDR2 YNFKEQ come from the germline V gene. Trimming stripped 0 bases from V and 1 base from J, with 12 bases between. There are 16 residues in the CDR3. CDR3 nucleotides: TGTGCCAGCAGCCAAGATAGGACAGAAAATAACTATGGCTACACCTTC. This encodes CASSQDRTENNYGYTF.

This clonotype was seen repeatedly, ten times or more. The chain has TRBV24-1 and TRBJ2-3; D ambiguous. Germline CDR1 KGHDR, CDR2 SFDVKD. This CDR3 region has 12 residues. The V end was cut by 9 bases, the J end by 6 bases, with 12 bases between. CDR3 nucleotides: TGTGCCACCTCCGCCGGACCGGATACGCAGTATTTT. This gives the protein CATSAGPDTQYF.

In this sample, this clonotype turned up a few times. The chain employs TRBV12-3 or TRBV12-4 and TRBJ2-3; TRBD2 matches at 13 bases. V was pared by 5 bases and J by 8 bases, with 7 bases of the junction left unmatched. This CDR3 contains 15 residues. CDR3 sequence (DNA): TGTGCCAGCAGTCGGACTAGCGGGGGTTCAGGTACGCAGTATTTT. Translating it yields CASSRTSGGSGTQYF.

This clonotype was observed a few times. The chain carries TRBV20-1 and TRBJ2-5, with D hard to call. V dropped 1 base and J dropped 11 bases, with 23 bases sitting between them. The CDR3 contains 15 residues. Germline values: CDR1 DFQATT, CDR2 SNEGSKA (reference sequence). The CDR3, as DNA: TGCAGTGCTAGAGTTCATGGCGGTCTGAGGAATGAGCAGTACTTC. Translating gives CSARVHGGLRNEQYF.

The rearrangement joins TRBV29-1 to TRBJ1-5; D may be TRBD1 (6 bases). The CDR3 is made up of 12 amino acids. Trimming removed 6 bases from V and 4 bases from J, with 10 bases in between. Germline V gene data show CDR1 as SQVTM and CDR2 as ANQGSEA. CDR3 coding DNA: TGCAGCGTGAACCAGGGGAATCAGCCCCAGCATTTT. It encodes CSVNQGNQPQHF.

This clonotype was counted at least ten times. The chain joins TRBV7-2 to TRBJ2-1; TRBD2 agrees at 8 bases. Germline CDR1 and CDR2: SGHTA and FQGNSA. After removal of 5 bases from V and 4 bases from J, the junction contained 10 bases not matched to a gene. The CDR3 contains 16 residues. The CDR3 is CASSPRAGDLYNEQFF. DNA of the CDR3: TGTGCCAGCAGCCCCCGAGCGGGGGACCTATACAATGAGCAGTTCTTC.

The V gene is TRBV12-3 or TRBV12-4, the J gene TRBJ1-1; TRBD1 agrees at 8 bases. The CDR3 is 13 residues long. V was clipped by 6 bases and J by 8 bases; unmatched bases: 8. The DNA of the CDR3 is TGTGCCAGCAGGACAGGGGTCTCCTTCGAAGCTTTCTTT. Its protein is CASRTGVSFEAFF.

This clonotype appeared many times. In nucleotides, the CDR3 is TGCAGCGTTTTCCTTCGGGATGGGAAGGGCTACGAGCAGTACTTC. Encoded protein: CSVFLRDGKGYEQYF. V gene TRBV29-1 combines with J gene TRBJ2-7; weak D call: TRBD2 (5 bases). V shed 5 bases and J shed 3 bases, with 20 bases lying between them. This CDR3 contains 15 residues. Germline values: CDR1 SQVTM, CDR2 ANQGSEA.

This chain connects TRBV20-1 to TRBJ2-7; TRBD2 agrees at 14 bases. The CDR3 runs 17 residues. V lost 2 bases, J lost 5 bases, and 11 bases stayed unmatched. Germline CDR1 DFQATT, CDR2 SNEGSKA (reference sequence). CDR3 bases: TGCAGTGCTAGAATTAAAGGGACTAGCGGGAGCGCCCACGAGCAGTACTTC. This translates into CSARIKGTSGSAHEQYF.

The V gene is TRBV29-1, the J gene TRBJ2-5; D is perhaps TRBD2 (7 bases). With 4 bases removed from V and 4 bases from J, the gap between germline ends came to 16 bases. The CDR3 extends over 14 amino acids. Germline values: CDR1 SQVTM, CDR2 ANQGSEA. The CDR3 DNA reads TGCAGCGTTGGAAGGGGGAGGGCCGGAGAGACCCAGTACTTC. Translating gives CSVGRGRAGETQYF.

On this clonotype itself: This may be a read error, as it is one base from a much larger clone. The chain is built from TRBV28 and TRBJ2-7; TRBD2 aligns across 7 bases. Germline CDR1 reads MDHEN; CDR2 reads SYDVKM. This CDR3 spans 12 amino acids. Unmatched junction bases numbered 2, after V lost 6 bases and J lost 3 bases. CDR3 DNA: TGTGCCAGCAGGGCGGGGGACTACGAGCAGTACTTC. Protein: CASRAGDYEQYF.

The genes are TRBV28 and TRBJ2-3, with 7 positions matching TRBD1. V gave up 3 bases and J gave up 3 bases; unmatched junction bases: 6. The germline V gene encodes CDR1 MDHEN and CDR2 SYDVKM. The length of the CDR3 is 15 residues. Written as DNA, the CDR3 is TGTGCCAGCAGTTTGACCGGGACAGAAACAGATACGCAGTATTTT. This codes for CASSLTGTETDTQYF.

The V and J genes are TRBV10-3 and TRBJ2-1; 9 bases are shared with TRBD1. The CDR3 length is 14 residues. Germline-derived CDR1 and CDR2 are ENHRY and SYGVKD. V lost 5 bases and J lost 6; bases outside the gene matches: 5. The CDR3 DNA follows: TGTGCCATCAGTTCGGGACAGGGTGGCAATGAGCAGTTCTTC. This sequence encodes CAISSGQGGNEQFF.

Of note for this clonotype: A much more abundant neighbour one base away suggests this may be a read error. The rearrangement joins TRBV12-3 or TRBV12-4 to TRBJ2-3; 7 bases match TRBD1. This CDR3 comprises 16 residues. Trimming took 3 bases from V and 2 from J; bases not matched to a gene: 8. The CDR3 DNA is TGTGCCAGCAGTTTCCGACAGGGTTTCTCCACAGATACGCAGTATTTT. It yields the protein CASSFRQGFSTDTQYF.

This rearrangement joins TRBV4-2 to TRBJ1-2; 9 bases map to TRBD1. CDR3 size: 14 residues. J lost 2 bases, V lost 4 bases, and 2 bases had no gene match. Germline CDR1 and CDR2: LGHNA and YNFKEQ. Written as DNA, the CDR3 is TGTGCCAGCAGCCCGGACAGGGGAAACTATGGCTACACCTTC. It is translated as CASSPDRGNYGYTF.

The gene calls are TRBV12-3 or TRBV12-4 and TRBJ2-2, with TRBD2 identical over 14 bases. The CDR3 extends over 14 amino acids. V dropped 10 bases and J dropped 7; count of bases not matched to a gene: 5. The chain's CDR3 is CATRLAGGFGELFF. In DNA form, the CDR3 reads TGTGCCACCCGACTAGCGGGGGGGTTCGGGGAGCTGTTTTTT.

The chain is built from TRBV27 and TRBJ1-4; D call uncertain. Per germline, CDR1 MNHEY and CDR2 SMNVEV (reference sequence). Trimming stripped 6 bases from V and 4 bases from J, with 18 bases between. The CDR3 totals 16 residues. CDR3 loop: CASRLNTDGINEKLFF. CDR3 nucleotides: TGTGCCAGCAGACTGAATACGGACGGAATTAATGAAAAACTGTTTTTT. Combining the CDR3 with reference TRBV27 and TRBJ1-4 gives the whole variable domain EAQVTQNPRYLITVTGKKLTVTCSQNMNHEYMSWYRQDPGLGLRQIYYSMNVEVTDKGDVPEGYKVSRKEKRNFPLILESPSPNQTSLYFCASRLNTDGINEKLFFGSGTQLSVL.

The genes are TRBV20-1 and TRBJ2-7; TRBD2 matches 9 bases. The CDR3 consists of 16 residues. The J segment lost 7 bases and the V segment lost 6 bases, leaving 19 bases of the junction unmatched. Germline V gene data show CDR1 as DFQATT and CDR2 as SNEGSKA (reference sequence). CDR3 region: CSAPPGAGGSYNEQYF. The CDR3 nucleotides read TGCAGTGCCCCACCGGGAGCGGGAGGATCCTACAATGAGCAGTACTTC.

This clonotype appeared a few times. The chain uses TRBV5-1 and TRBJ1-1; D unresolved. The V gene's germline CDR1 is SGHRS and CDR2 YFSETQ. The V end was cut by 0 bases, the J end by 1 base, with 10 bases between. The CDR3 is 15 residues long. The CDR3 region is CASSLGHLSNTEAFF. In DNA form, the CDR3 reads TGCGCCAGCAGCTTGGGGCACCTTTCGAACACTGAAGCTTTCTTT.

As concerns this clonotype: Germline is not matched at one junction end, which may reflect a read error. The rearrangement uses TRBV6-5 and TRBJ2-3; D not resolved. The CDR3 length is 14 residues. Germline V gene lookup returns CDR1 MNHEY and CDR2 SVGAGI. The CDR3 region is CASSCDWEHRYAVF. The CDR3 nucleotides read TGTGCCAGCAGTTGCGACTGGGAACACAGATACGCAGTATTT.

The chain joins TRBV10-3 to TRBJ2-7, with D possibly matching TRBD2 (6 bases). The CDR3 covers 13 residues. Trimming took off 6 bases at V and 1 base at J, with 10 bases between the two ends. CDR1 and CDR2 from the germline V gene are ENHRY and SYGVKD. CDR3 region: CAISAGLSYEQYF. The CDR3 nucleotides are TGTGCCATCAGCGCGGGACTTTCCTACGAGCAGTACTTC.

The genes are TRBV2 and TRBJ2-7, with TRBD1 as a possible D gene (6 bases). The CDR3 totals 13 residues. V lost 5 bases, J lost 5 bases, and 13 bases lay in between. From germline, CDR1 is SNHLY and CDR2 FYNNEI. CDR3 sequence reads: CASSRQARNEQYF. CDR3 DNA sequence: TGTGCCAGCAGTAGACAGGCTCGCAACGAGCAGTACTTC.

The CDR3 reads CSARGGEGGGTDTQYF. Written as DNA, the CDR3 is TGCAGTGCTAGAGGGGGGGAAGGAGGGGGCACAGATACGCAGTATTTT. The chain employs TRBV20-1 and TRBJ2-3; weak D call: TRBD2 (6 bases). V lost 1 base and J lost 1, with 15 bases in between. This CDR3 has 16 amino acids. Germline V gives CDR1 DFQATT, CDR2 SNEGSKA (reference sequence).